The 17 T cell receptor beta chains presented below share a single source sample, sequenced in a study of lymphopenia after photon versus proton radiotherapy. Some clones are missing from TCRdb's copy, which holds only in-frame ones; the method was immunoSEQ multiplex PCR. The table shows approximately 30,000 clones, with nearly 95% occurring only once. Sequences were derived from peripheral blood, sampled from a patient treated with photon-based radiotherapy. These receptors were collected from a woman between 50 and 59 years old with cholangiocarcinoma.

CDR3 sequence reads: CAWSPPSRRGPQHF. For the CDR3, the DNA is TGTGCCTGGAGTCCACCCTCCAGGCGGGGGCCCCAGCATTTT. The chain links TRBV30 to TRBJ1-5; D remains ambiguous. Per germline, CDR1 GTSNPN and CDR2 SVGIG (reference sequence). V was cut by 2 bases and J by 9 bases, with 17 bases left in between. This CDR3 comprises 14 residues.

V is TRBV4-3 and J is TRBJ1-2; D perhaps matches TRBD1 (5 bases). This CDR3 region has 15 residues. V was shortened by 0 bases and J by 3 bases, with 11 bases between the two germline ends. CDR1 is LGHNA and CDR2 is YSLEER in the germline V gene. The CDR3: CASSQENPGHYGYTF. For the CDR3, the DNA is TGCGCCAGCAGCCAAGAAAACCCAGGGCACTATGGCTACACCTTC.

The chain is built from TRBV7-9 and TRBJ2-3; no firm D call. The V and J ends lost 5 bases and 1 base respectively, with 7 bases between them. The CDR3 is made up of 13 amino acids. CDR1 SEHNR and CDR2 FQNEAQ come from the germline V gene (reference sequence). CDR3 sequence reads: CASSPTGTDTQYF. In nucleotides, the CDR3 is TGTGCCAGCAGCCCCACGGGCACAGATACGCAGTATTTT.

The rearrangement links TRBV19 to TRBJ2-7; the D gene is possibly TRBD2 (5 bases). This CDR3 contains 13 residues. Trimming left V 1 base short and J 5 bases short, with 9 bases between. The germline V gene encodes CDR1 LNHDA and CDR2 SQIVND (reference sequence). The CDR3 sequence: CASSIGGRNEQYF. The CDR3 bases are TGTGCCAGTAGTATAGGAGGGCGGAACGAGCAGTACTTC.

The chain uses TRBV10-3 and TRBJ2-4; TRBD1 aligns across 8 bases. The J segment lost 7 bases and the V segment lost 6 bases, leaving 2 bases of the junction unmatched. Germline V gene lookup returns CDR1 ENHRY and CDR2 SYGVKD. The CDR3 is 12 residues long. CDR3 region: CAISGTGNIQYF. CDR3 coding DNA: TGTGCCATCAGCGGGACAGGCAACATTCAGTACTTC.

The genes are TRBV5-6 and TRBJ2-5; maybe TRBD2 (5 bases). V was clipped by 4 bases and J by 4 bases, with 14 bases between them. Germline values: CDR1 SGHDT, CDR2 YYEEEE. The CDR3 consists of 14 residues. As DNA, the CDR3 is TGTGCCAGCAGCCCCCGGACTGGAGGAGAGACCCAGTACTTC. Translating gives CASSPRTGGETQYF.

The rearrangement uses TRBV5-1 and TRBJ1-1, with D unclear. CDR1 and CDR2 from the germline V gene are SGHRS and YFSETQ. Trimming removed 0 bases at V and 10 bases at J, with 10 bases between. The CDR3 loop spans 12 amino acids. CDR3 DNA sequence: TGCGCCAGCAGCTTGGAAGGGTCTGGAGCTTTCTTT. Translated: CASSLEGSGAFF.

The rearrangement links TRBV19 to TRBJ1-6; D unclear. Germline V gene data show CDR1 as LNHDA and CDR2 as SQIVND (reference sequence). V was shortened by 0 bases and J by 14 bases, with 17 bases between the two germline ends. The CDR3 is made up of 15 amino acids. The CDR3 spells CASSIEGDTPATLHF. The CDR3 DNA is TGTGCCAGTAGTATAGAGGGCGACACCCCAGCAACCCTCCACTTT.

The chain joins TRBV7-6 to TRBJ2-7; D unclear. V lost 5 bases, J lost 3 bases, and 14 bases lay in between. Per germline, CDR1 SGHVS and CDR2 FNYEAQ. This CDR3 spans 14 amino acids. The CDR3, as DNA: TGTGCCAGCAGCCCTACCACAACTGTCTACGAGCAGTACTTC. Encoded protein: CASSPTTTVYEQYF.

The chain has TRBV11-2 and TRBJ1-4, with D tentatively TRBD1 (5 bases). The germline V gene encodes CDR1 SGHAT and CDR2 FQNNGV. The germline V and J ends were trimmed by 5 bases and 4 bases, with 17 bases remaining between them. This CDR3 spans 16 amino acids. DNA for the CDR3: TGTGCCAGCAGCCTCGGGGCACGGGGCGGTAATGAAAAACTGTTTTTT. Translated: CASSLGARGGNEKLFF. Using reference TRBV11-2 and TRBJ1-4 for the parts outside the CDR3, the full variable domain is EAGVAQSPRYKIIEKRQSVAFWCNPISGHATLYWYQQILGQGPKLLIQFQNNGVVDDSQLPKDRFSAERLKGVDSTLKIQPAKLEDSAVYLCASSLGARGGNEKLFFGSGTQLSVL.

The V gene is TRBV27, the J gene TRBJ1-1, with unresolved D. The germline gives CDR1 MNHEY, CDR2 SMNVEV (reference sequence). The CDR3 loop spans 16 amino acids. V was shortened by 3 bases and J by 1 base, with 15 bases between the two germline ends. The CDR3, as DNA: TGTGCCAGCAGTTTTTCCTTCGGGTGGGGGAACACTGAAGCTTTCTTT. Its protein product is CASSFSFGWGNTEAFF.

The rearrangement uses TRBV5-4 and TRBJ2-4, with a possible D match to TRBD2 (5 bases). Germline V CDR1 and CDR2: SGHNT, YYREEE (reference sequence). Between the trimmed V and J ends, which lost 3 bases and 2 bases, there was a span of 12 bases. CDR3 length equals 15 residues. DNA for the CDR3: TGTGCCAGCAGCTCTCCCGGGAAAACCAAAAACATTCAGTACTTC. Its protein product is CASSSPGKTKNIQYF.

The chain joins TRBV4-3 to TRBJ1-6; D remains unclear. This CDR3 has 16 residues. Looked up from germline, CDR1 is LGHNA and CDR2 is YSLEER. Between the trimmed V and J ends, which lost 4 bases and 0 bases, there was a span of 10 bases. CDR3 bases: TGCGCCAGCAGCCGTGACCGGAGCTCCTATAATTCACCCCTCCACTTT. Its protein is CASSRDRSSYNSPLHF.

This clone was found once. V gene TRBV29-1 combines with J gene TRBJ2-7; the D call may be TRBD1 or TRBD2 (6 bases each). Germline CDR1 is SQVTM and CDR2 is ANQGSEA. The V end was cut by 4 bases, the J end by 0 bases, with 16 bases between. This CDR3 has 15 amino acids. CDR3 protein: CSVGEGGASSYEQYF. The CDR3 nucleotides are TGCAGCGTTGGCGAGGGGGGCGCGAGCTCCTACGAGCAGTACTTC.

The chain uses TRBV11-3 and TRBJ2-7; D assignment may be TRBD1 or TRBD2 (5 bases each). V gave up 1 base and J gave up 7 bases, with 8 bases separating them. This CDR3 is 12 amino acids long. Per germline, CDR1 SGHNT and CDR2 YENEEA. Here the CDR3 DNA reads TGTGCCAGCAGCTTAGGAGGGACGGAGCAGTACTTC. Translated, it gives CASSLGGTEQYF.

The chain is built from TRBV29-1 and TRBJ2-5; weak D call: TRBD2 (7 bases). The V and J ends lost 4 bases and 3 bases respectively, with 15 bases between them. The CDR3 contains 14 residues. Germline V gives CDR1 SQVTM, CDR2 ANQGSEA. CDR3 in amino acids: CSVGGGGQKETQYF. CDR3 DNA sequence: TGCAGCGTTGGAGGGGGGGGCCAAAAAGAGACCCAGTACTTC.

This sequence joins TRBV7-2 and TRBJ1-5, with D tentatively TRBD1 (5 bases). Germline assignment: CDR1 SGHTA and CDR2 FQGNSA. V was trimmed by 1 base and J by 3 bases, leaving 13 bases between them. This CDR3 contains 16 residues. CDR3 bases: TGTGCCAGCAGCTTAGATGGAGGGGTCTACAATCAGCCCCAGCATTTT. Translated: CASSLDGGVYNQPQHF.